The TCR beta chain under discussion was sequenced for a study of OX40 agonist ivuxolimab in advanced cancers. About the research overall: Ivuxolimab was administered intravenously to patients at 0.01 to 10 mg/kg every 2 weeks. Patients with prior anti-PD-1, anti-PD-L1 or anti-CTLA-4 therapy were eligible; 40% had some. Whole-study findings and limits: CD8+ T cells averaged more expanded clones than CD4+.

A remark on this clone: Antigen: not known.

Trimming pared 5 bases from V and 4 bases from J, leaving 17 bases between. The length of the CDR3 is 15 residues. Germline values: CDR1 MNHNS, CDR2 SASEGT. Repertoires were generated with immunoSEQ multiplex PCR, while TCRdb's copy carries only in-frame clones and drops some. Among 42,000 or so clones, over 75% were seen once, and the ten largest hold roughly 24%. This clonotype was sampled from an adult with an advanced solid tumor such as melanoma, head and neck, liver or kidney cancer. Sequencing was performed on CD4+ or CD8+ T cells sorted from blood, taken in a trial of the OX40 agonist ivuxolimab. V usage is TRBV6-1 and J usage is TRBJ2-5, with D perhaps TRBD2 (7 bases). CDR3: CASSFTVGGGETQYF. The CDR3 DNA reads as TGTGCCAGCAGTTTCACGGTGGGAGGGGGAGAGACCCAGTACTTC.